This T cell receptor (beta chain) was recorded in a study of CD8 T cells in Susac syndrome. RNA totalling about 0.45 to 1 ug underwent reverse transcription with random hexamers. TCRdb re-derived calls from the immunoSEQ multiplex PCR reads in MiXCR, one entry per CDR3 protein. The table lists 80,000 or so distinct CDR3 sequences, approximately 94% of them singletons, with over 0.45% in the top ten. V lost 2 bases and J 5 bases, leaving 21 bases between the germline ends. This CDR3 comprises 16 residues. Germline values: CDR1 GTSNPN, CDR2 SVGIG (reference sequence). The TCR was taken from a human donor with Susac syndrome. Sequenced input: CD8+ T cells from PBMCs. The chain is built from TRBV30 and TRBJ2-5; D not certain. CDR3 sequence: CAWSIEEGKKLETQYF. CDR3 DNA: TGTGCCTGGAGTATCGAAGAAGGGAAGAAGTTGGAGACCCAGTACTTC.